The 6 T cell receptor beta chains in this list originate from one sample, sequenced in a study of T cell responses to AZD1222 COVID-19 vaccine. The data were produced by immunoSEQ multiplex PCR, yet TCRdb's version contains in-frame clones alone and is incomplete. Of over 80,000 clones listed, just over 90% are singletons. Sequenced material: peripheral blood, taken 28 days after the second AZD1222 dose. Receptor source: an adult who received the AZD1222 COVID-19 vaccine.

This chain joins TRBV28 and TRBJ2-7; 9 positions match TRBD2. Unmatched junction bases numbered 8, after V lost 6 bases and J lost 5 bases. Germline-derived CDR1 and CDR2 are MDHEN and SYDVKM. This CDR3 spans 14 amino acids. The CDR3 here is CASRSPSGGNEQYF. CDR3 DNA: TGTGCCAGCAGGAGCCCCAGCGGGGGGAACGAGCAGTACTTC.

The rearrangement uses TRBV5-1 and TRBJ2-2, with 9 nucleotides matching TRBD2. V dropped 6 bases and J dropped 2; count of bases not matched to a gene: 5. Germline assignment: CDR1 SGHRS and CDR2 YFSETQ. CDR3 length equals 15 residues. CDR3: CASKAGGRNTGELFF. CDR3 nucleotide sequence: TGCGCCAGCAAAGCGGGAGGCCGAAACACCGGGGAGCTGTTTTTT.

V usage is TRBV20-1 and J usage is TRBJ2-5; maybe TRBD2 (6 bases). Trimming pared 3 bases from V and 4 bases from J, leaving 15 bases between. The CDR3 sequence is 14 residues long. Germline loops: CDR1 DFQATT, CDR2 SNEGSKA (reference sequence). The CDR3 DNA follows: TGCAGTGCTAGTGTGCCGGGAGAAGGAGAGACCCAGTACTTC. It codes for CSASVPGEGETQYF.

The chain combines TRBV19 with TRBJ2-2; 12 nucleotides agree with TRBD2. Germline CDR1 LNHDA, CDR2 SQIVND (reference sequence). The CDR3 runs 18 residues. V dropped 3 bases and J dropped 4; count of bases not matched to a gene: 9. CDR3 in DNA: TGTGCCAGTAGTATCAAGACTAGCGGGAGATTCGGCACCGGGGAGCTGTTTTTT. Its protein product is CASSIKTSGRFGTGELFF.

The chain employs TRBV2 and TRBJ2-7; either TRBD1 or TRBD2 may fit D (6 bases each). This CDR3 is built from 14 residues. Trimming pared 4 bases from V and 4 bases from J, leaving 14 bases between. CDR1 SNHLY and CDR2 FYNNEI come from the germline V gene. The CDR3, as DNA: TGTGCCAGCAGTGGGGCCCGGGGGCGGTACGAGCAGTACTTC. Protein: CASSGARGRYEQYF.

The chain has TRBV7-9 and TRBJ2-6; 7 positions agree with TRBD1. This CDR3 has 17 residues. Germline V CDR1 and CDR2: SEHNR, FQNEAQ (reference sequence). Unmatched junction bases numbered 4, after V lost 2 bases and J lost 0 bases. As DNA, the CDR3 is TGTGCCAGCAGCTTAATGGGACAGTTCTCTGGGGCCAACGTCCTGACTTTC. This sequence encodes CASSLMGQFSGANVLTF.